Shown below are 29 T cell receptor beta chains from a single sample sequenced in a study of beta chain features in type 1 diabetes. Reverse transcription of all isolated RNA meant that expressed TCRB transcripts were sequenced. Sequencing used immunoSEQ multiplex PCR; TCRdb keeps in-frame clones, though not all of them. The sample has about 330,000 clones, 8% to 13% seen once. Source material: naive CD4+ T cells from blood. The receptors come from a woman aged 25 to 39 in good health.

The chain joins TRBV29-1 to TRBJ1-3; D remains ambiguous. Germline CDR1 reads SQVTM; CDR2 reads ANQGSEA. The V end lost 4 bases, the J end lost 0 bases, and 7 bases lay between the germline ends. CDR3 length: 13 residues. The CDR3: CSVVRSSGNTIYF. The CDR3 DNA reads TGCAGCGTTGTAAGGAGCTCTGGAAACACCATATATTTT. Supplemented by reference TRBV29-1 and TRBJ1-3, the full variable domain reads SAVISQKPSRDICQRGTSLTIQCQVDSQVTMMFWYRQQPGQSLTLIATANQGSEATYESGFVIDKFPISRPNLTFSTLTVSNMSPEDSSIYLCSVVRSSGNTIYFGEGSWLTVV.

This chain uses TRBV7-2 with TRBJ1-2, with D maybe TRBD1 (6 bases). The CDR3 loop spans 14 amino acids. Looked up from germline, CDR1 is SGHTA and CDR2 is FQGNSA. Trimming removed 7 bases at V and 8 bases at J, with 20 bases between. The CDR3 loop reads CASTVTPGVLGYTF. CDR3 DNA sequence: TGTGCCAGCACCGTTACCCCAGGGGTGTTAGGCTACACCTTC.

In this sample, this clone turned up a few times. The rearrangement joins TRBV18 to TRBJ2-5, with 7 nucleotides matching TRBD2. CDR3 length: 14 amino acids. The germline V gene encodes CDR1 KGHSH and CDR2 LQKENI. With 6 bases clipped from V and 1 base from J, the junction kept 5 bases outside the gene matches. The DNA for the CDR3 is TGTGCCAGCTCTATCCGGGGGGTCCAAGAGACCCAGTACTTC. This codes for CASSIRGVQETQYF.

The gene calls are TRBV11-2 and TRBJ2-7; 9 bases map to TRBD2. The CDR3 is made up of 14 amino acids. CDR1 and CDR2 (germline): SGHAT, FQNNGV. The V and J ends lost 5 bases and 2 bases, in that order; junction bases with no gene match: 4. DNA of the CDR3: TGTGCCAGCAGCCCCGCTAGCGGGGCCTACGAGCAGTACTTC. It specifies CASSPASGAYEQYF.

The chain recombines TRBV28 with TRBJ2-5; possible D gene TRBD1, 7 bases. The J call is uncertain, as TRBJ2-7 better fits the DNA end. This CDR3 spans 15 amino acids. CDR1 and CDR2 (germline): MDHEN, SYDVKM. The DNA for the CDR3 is TGTGCCAGCAGTTCAAACGCGGGACAGTCCTACGAGCAGTACTTC. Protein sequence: CASSSNAGQSYEQYF.

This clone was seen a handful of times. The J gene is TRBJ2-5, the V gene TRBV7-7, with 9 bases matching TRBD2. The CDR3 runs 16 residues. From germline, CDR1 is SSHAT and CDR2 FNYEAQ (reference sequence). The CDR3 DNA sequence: TGTGCTAGCGCTTGGGGTTCTAGCGGGATGAGTGAGACCCAGTACTTC. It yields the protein CASAWGSSGMSETQYF. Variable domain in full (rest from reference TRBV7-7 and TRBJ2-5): GAGVSQSPRYKVTKRGQDVTLRCDPISSHATLYWYQQALGQGPEFLTYFNYEAQPDKSGLPSDRFSAERPEGSISTLTIQRTEQRDSAMYRCASAWGSSGMSETQYFGPGTRLLVL.

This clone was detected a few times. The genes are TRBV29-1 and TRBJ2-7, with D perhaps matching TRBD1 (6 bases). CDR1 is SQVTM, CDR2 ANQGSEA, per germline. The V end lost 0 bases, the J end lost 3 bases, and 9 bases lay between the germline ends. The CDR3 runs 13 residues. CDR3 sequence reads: CSVEDTGYYEQYF. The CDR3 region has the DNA TGCAGCGTTGAAGATACAGGGTACTACGAGCAGTACTTC.

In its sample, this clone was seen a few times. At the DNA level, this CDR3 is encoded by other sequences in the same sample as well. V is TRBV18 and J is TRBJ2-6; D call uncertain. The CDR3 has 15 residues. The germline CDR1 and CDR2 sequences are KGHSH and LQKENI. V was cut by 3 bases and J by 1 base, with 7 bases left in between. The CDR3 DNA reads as TGTGCCAGCTCACCTCGAGAATCTGGGGCCAACGTCCTGACTTTC. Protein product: CASSPRESGANVLTF.

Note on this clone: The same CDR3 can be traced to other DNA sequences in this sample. CDR3 protein: CASSLAGASTDTQYF. The CDR3 DNA is TGTGCCAGCAGCTTAGCTGGGGCTAGCACAGATACGCAGTATTTT. The chain is built from TRBV7-9 and TRBJ2-3; TRBD1 is a possible D gene (5 bases). The germline V gene encodes CDR1 SEHNR and CDR2 FQNEAQ (reference sequence). CDR3 size: 15 residues. Trimming removed 0 bases at V and 0 bases at J, with 7 bases between.

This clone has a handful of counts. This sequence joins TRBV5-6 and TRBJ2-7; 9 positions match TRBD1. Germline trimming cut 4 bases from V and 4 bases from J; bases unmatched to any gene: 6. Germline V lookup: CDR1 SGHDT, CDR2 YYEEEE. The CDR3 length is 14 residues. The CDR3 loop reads CASSTHRGRYEQYF. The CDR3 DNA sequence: TGTGCCAGCAGCACTCACAGGGGGCGTTACGAGCAGTACTTC.

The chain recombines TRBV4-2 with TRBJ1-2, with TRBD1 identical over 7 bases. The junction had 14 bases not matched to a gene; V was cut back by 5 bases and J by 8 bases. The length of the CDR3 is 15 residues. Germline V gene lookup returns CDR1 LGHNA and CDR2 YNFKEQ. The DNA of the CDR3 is TGTGCCAGCAGCTTGGAAACCGACAGGGTCCGCGGCTACACCTTC. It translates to CASSLETDRVRGYTF.

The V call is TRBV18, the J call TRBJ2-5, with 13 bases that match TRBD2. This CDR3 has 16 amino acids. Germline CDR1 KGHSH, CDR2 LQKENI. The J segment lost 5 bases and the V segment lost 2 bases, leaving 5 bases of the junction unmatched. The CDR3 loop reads CASSPSLAGGFETQYF. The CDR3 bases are TGTGCCAGCTCACCATCACTAGCGGGAGGGTTCGAGACCCAGTACTTC.

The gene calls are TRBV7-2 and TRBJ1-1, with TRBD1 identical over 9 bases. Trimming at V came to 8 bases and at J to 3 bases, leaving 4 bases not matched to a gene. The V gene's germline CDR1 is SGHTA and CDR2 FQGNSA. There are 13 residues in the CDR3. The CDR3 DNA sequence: TGTGCCAGCGGATGGACAGGGGACACTGAAGCTTTCTTT. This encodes CASGWTGDTEAFF.

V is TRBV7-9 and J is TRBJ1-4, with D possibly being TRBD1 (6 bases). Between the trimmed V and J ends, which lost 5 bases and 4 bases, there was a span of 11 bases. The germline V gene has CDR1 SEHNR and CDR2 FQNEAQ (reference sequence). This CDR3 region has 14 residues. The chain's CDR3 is CASSLGQFNEKLFF. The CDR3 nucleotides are TGTGCCAGCAGCCTAGGACAGTTTAATGAAAAACTGTTTTTT. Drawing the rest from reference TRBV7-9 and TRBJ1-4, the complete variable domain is DTGVSQNPRHKITKRGQNVTFRCDPISEHNRLYWYRQTLGQGPEFLTYFQNEAQLEKSRLLSDRFSAERPKGSFSTLEIQRTEQGDSAMYLCASSLGQFNEKLFFGSGTQLSVL.

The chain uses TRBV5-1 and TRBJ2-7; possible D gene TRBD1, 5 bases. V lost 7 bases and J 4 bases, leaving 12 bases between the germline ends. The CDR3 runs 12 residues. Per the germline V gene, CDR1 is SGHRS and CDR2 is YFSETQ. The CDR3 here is CASGDSEYEQYF. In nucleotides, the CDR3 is TGCGCCAGCGGCGACAGTGAGTACGAGCAGTACTTC.

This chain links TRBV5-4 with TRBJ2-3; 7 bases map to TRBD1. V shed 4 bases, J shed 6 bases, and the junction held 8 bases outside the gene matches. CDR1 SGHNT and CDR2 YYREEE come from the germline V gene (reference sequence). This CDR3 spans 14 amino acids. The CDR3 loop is CASSQRQGADTQYF. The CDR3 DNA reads TGTGCCAGCAGCCAACGACAGGGAGCGGATACGCAGTATTTT. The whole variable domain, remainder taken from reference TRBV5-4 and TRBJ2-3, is ETGVTQSPTHLIKTRGQQVTLRCSSQSGHNTVSWYQQALGQGPQFIFQYYREEENGRGNFPPRFSGLQFPNYSSELNVNALELDDSALYLCASSQRQGADTQYFGPGTRLTVL.

The CDR3 protein is CAISKGQGVSSGANVLTF. Written as DNA, the CDR3 is TGTGCCATCAGCAAGGGACAGGGGGTGTCCTCTGGGGCCAACGTCCTGACTTTC. The gene calls are TRBV10-3 and TRBJ2-6; 11 nucleotides agree with TRBD1. The CDR3 is 18 residues long. Trimming removed 6 bases from V and 0 bases from J; junction bases left unmatched: 7. From germline, CDR1 is ENHRY and CDR2 SYGVKD.

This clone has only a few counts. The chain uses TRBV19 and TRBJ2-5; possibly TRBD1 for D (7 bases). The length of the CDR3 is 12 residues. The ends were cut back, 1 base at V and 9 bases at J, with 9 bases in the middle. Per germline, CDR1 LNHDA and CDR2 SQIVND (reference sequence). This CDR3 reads CASSIARGAQYF. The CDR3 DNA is TGTGCCAGTAGTATAGCCAGGGGGGCCCAGTACTTC.

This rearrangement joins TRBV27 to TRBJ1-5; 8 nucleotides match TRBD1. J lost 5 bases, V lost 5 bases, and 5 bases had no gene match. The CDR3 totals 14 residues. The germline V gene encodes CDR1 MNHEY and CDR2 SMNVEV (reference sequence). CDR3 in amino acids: CASSARDRYQPQHF. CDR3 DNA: TGTGCCAGCAGTGCCCGGGACAGGTATCAGCCCCAGCATTTT.

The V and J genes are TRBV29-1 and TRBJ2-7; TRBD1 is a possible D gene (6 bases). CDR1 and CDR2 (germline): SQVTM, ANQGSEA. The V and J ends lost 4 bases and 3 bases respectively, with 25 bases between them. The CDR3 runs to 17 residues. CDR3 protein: CSVARIHRARGYYEQYF. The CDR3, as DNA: TGCAGCGTTGCCAGAATCCACAGGGCGAGGGGCTACTACGAGCAGTACTTC.

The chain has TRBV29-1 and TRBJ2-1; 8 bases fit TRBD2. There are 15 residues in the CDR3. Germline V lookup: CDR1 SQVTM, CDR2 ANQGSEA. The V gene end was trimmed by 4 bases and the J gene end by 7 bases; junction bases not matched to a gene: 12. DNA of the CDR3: TGCAGCGTTGCACAGGGCGGGAGGTCTTTGAATGAGCAGTTCTTC. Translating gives CSVAQGGRSLNEQFF.

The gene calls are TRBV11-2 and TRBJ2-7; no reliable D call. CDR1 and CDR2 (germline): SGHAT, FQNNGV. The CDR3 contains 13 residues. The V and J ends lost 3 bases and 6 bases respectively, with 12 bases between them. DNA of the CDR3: TGTGCCAGCAGCTTTTCTGGCGGAACCGAGCAGTACTTC. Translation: CASSFSGGTEQYF.

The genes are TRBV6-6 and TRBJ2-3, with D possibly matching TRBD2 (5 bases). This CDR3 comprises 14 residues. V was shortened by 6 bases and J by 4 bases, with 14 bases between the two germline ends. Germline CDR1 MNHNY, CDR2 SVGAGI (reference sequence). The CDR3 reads CASRQLGHSDTQYF. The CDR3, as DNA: TGTGCCAGCAGACAACTAGGGCACTCAGATACGCAGTATTTT.

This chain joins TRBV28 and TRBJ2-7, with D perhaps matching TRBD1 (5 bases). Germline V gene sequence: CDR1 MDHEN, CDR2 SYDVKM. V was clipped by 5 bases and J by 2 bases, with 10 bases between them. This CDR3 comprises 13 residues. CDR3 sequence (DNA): TGTGCCAGCAGTCCCCCGGACACCTACGAGCAGTACTTC. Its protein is CASSPPDTYEQYF.

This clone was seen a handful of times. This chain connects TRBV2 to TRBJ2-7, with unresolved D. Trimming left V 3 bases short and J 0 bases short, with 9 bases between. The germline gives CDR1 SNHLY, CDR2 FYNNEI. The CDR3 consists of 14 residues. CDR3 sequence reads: CASSDRQSSYEQYF. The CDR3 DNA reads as TGTGCCAGCAGTGACAGGCAGAGCTCCTACGAGCAGTACTTC.

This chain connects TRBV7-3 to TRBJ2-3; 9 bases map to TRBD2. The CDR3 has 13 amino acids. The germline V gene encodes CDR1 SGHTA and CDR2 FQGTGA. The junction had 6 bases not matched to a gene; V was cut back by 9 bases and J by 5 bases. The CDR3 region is CASSGRIQDTQYF. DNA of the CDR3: TGTGCCAGTAGCGGGAGAATCCAAGATACGCAGTATTTT.

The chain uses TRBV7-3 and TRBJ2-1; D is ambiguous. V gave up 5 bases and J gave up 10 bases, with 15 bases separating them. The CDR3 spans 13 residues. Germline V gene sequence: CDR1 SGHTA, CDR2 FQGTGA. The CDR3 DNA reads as TGTGCCAGCAGCCCGCCGAGCCGTTACGAGCAGTTCTTC. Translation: CASSPPSRYEQFF.

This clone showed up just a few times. The CDR3 is CASSVATSALGQETQYF. CDR3 bases: TGTGCCAGCAGTGTCGCGACTAGCGCCCTAGGGCAAGAGACCCAGTACTTC. The gene calls are TRBV27 and TRBJ2-5; 8 bases fit TRBD2. The length of the CDR3 is 17 residues. The J segment lost 2 bases and the V segment lost 5 bases, leaving 13 bases of the junction unmatched. CDR1 is MNHEY, CDR2 SMNVEV, per germline (reference sequence).

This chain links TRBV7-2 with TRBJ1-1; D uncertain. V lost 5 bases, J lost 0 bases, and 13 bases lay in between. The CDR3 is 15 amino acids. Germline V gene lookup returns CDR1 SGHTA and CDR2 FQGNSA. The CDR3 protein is CASSTLSKMNTEAFF. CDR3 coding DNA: TGTGCCAGCAGCACGCTCAGTAAAATGAACACTGAAGCTTTCTTT.